The present TCR beta chain was sequenced within a study of CD8 T cells in ankylosing spondylitis. Study-wide findings and caveats: Previously reported in reactive arthritis synovial fluid and blood were some of the motif variants. The study identified a TCR beta motif of several highly homologous variants that appeared characteristic of ankylosing spondylitis blood. Significant enrichment of disease-linked clones was reported in matched ankylosing spondylitis synovial fluid. Clones linked to the disease showed a CD8+ phenotype. They occurred at relatively low frequencies in peripheral blood.

Quantitative 5'-RACE with molecular barcodes produced the TCR beta libraries. TCRdb analysed the 5' RACE reads with MiXCR anew, one entry per CDR3 protein. The sample yields about 390,000 distinct CDR3 sequences, around 24% seen once. The CDR3 extends over 14 amino acids. V lost 4 bases, J lost 6 bases, and 18 bases lay in between. Germline assignment: CDR1 SQVTM and CDR2 ANQGSEA. Many counts were recorded for this clonotype. Antigen: not known. The sequence came from a male donor with ankylosing spondylitis. Sequenced input: blood, either unsorted or a sorted T cell fraction (not recorded which). V and J are TRBV29-1 and TRBJ1-2; D ambiguous. In DNA, the CDR3 is TGCAGCGTTGTAAGTCAGGCGATCGGACATGGCTACACCTTC. Encoded protein: CSVVSQAIGHGYTF.